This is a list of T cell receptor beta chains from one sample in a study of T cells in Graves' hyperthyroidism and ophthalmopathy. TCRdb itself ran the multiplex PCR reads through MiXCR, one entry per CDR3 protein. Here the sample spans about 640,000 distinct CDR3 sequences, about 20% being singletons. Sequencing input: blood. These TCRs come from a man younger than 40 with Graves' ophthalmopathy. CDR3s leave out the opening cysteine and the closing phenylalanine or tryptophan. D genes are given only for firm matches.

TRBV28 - ASSLNGGPNQPQH
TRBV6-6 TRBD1 ASSYSTGQGGQPQH
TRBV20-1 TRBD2 SAIVSSGHYEQY
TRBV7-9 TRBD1 ASSLALRGLQYGYT
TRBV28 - ASGRSSYYEQY
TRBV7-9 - ASSLSDWTPPMADTQY
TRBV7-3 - ASSLVRSEAPF
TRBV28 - ASSFSGAFSGNTIY
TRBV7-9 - ASSFRDLQETQY
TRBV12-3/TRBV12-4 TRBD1 ASRSQGVGNEQF
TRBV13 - ASSFGVGTNAAGELF
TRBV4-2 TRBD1 ASSQDSGTGVSSGYT
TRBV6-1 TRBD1 ATTKGARFYEQY
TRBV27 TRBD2 ATQLAGGGNEQF
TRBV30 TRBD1 AWGQGVMDIQY
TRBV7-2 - ASSLIGQATGNTIY
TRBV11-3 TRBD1 ASSLRQGQPGELF
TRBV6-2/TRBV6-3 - AIGRSSGNTIY
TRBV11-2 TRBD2 ASSHTSLTSGSSYEQY
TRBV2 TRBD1 ASAGQGAGEQY
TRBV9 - ASSPSVWQNTEAF
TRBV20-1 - SARHPVATNEKLF
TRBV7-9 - ASSLLVDSPLH
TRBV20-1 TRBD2 SASSGNTDTQY
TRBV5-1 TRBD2 ASSRAGGLSGDTQY
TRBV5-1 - ASVAAEGVYEQY
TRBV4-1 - ASSQELERETSYNEQF
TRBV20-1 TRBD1 SADTGVYEQY
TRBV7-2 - ASSLNAGNQPQH
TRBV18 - ASSPQRVQGYNEQF
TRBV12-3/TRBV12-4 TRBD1 ASSSGQGSWEQY
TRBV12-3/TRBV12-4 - ASSSPLPSGTLTDTQY
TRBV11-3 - ASNPPPGTEAF
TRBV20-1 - SAREGRGVNSPLH
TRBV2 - ASRGEIFSGANVLT
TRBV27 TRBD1 ASRIGQGIGQPQH
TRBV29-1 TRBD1 SVGDRGNQPQH
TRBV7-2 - ASSQEEGAVDTQY
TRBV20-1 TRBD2 SARKGTSGGGVEF
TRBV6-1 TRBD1 ASTRDRVGNQPQH
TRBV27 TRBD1 ASSSPGQGQETQY
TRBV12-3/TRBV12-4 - ASRHRDRPYEQY
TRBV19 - ASSYSRRQRNQPQH
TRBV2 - ASSEATFRDEPHEQY
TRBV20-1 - SARDQPDRRFYEQY
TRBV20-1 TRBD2 SARRSGRATGELF
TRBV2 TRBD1 ASSGTGAKAF
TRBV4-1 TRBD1 ASSQRQGDRAQPQH
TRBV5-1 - TSSFGTGTDTQY
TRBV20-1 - SANKGKIDEQY
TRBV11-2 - ASSHTEGRSDTQY
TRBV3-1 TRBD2 ASSQDEGLAGLDTQY
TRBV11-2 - ASSLGAGGVRETQY
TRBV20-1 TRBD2 SATPGLAGIQETQY
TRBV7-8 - ASSSRTEEKLF
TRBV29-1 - SVEGQQNTEAF
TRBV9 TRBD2 ASSGPGLAAGELF
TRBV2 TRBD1 ASNLRDRRPYEQY